The entry that follows covers one TCR beta chain sequence. It lacks a known antigen. Base qualities are missing; no much larger clone stands one base away. This sample was taken from a study of tumor-infiltrating lymphocytes in oesophageal squamous cell carcinoma (TCRdb year 2016). The CDR3 numbers 17 residues from cysteine through phenylalanine. The retained sequence is limited to the CDR3, 51 bases, with the frame set at the first base. Germline trimming amounts to 6 bases on V and 2 bases on J, with 15 as the count of junction bases outside the gene matches. CDR1 and CDR2 are read off the germline V gene (reference sequence) as MNHEY and SMNVEV. Libraries were built with PCR. Sequencing was performed on an Illumina HiSeq 2000. TCRdb reanalyzed the raw reads on its own, using fastp at Q25 for trimming and MiXCR for clone calling, and kept in-frame beta chains. CDR3 protein sequences are deduplicated, and each keeps its most common genes and DNA. This sample lists about 20,000 distinct CDR3 sequences; about 40% were detected once. The ten biggest clones cover about 30% of the sample.

The sequence came from a male donor with esophageal squamous cell carcinoma. The sequenced sample was esophageal tumor tissue. This chain is built from TRBV27 and TRBJ2-5; 7 central nucleotides agree with TRBD1. The base sequence is TGTGCCAGCAGACCGAATGGACAGGAGTGGGGGCAAGAGACCCAGTACTTC. This sequence encodes CASRPNGQEWGQETQYF.